Listed below are T cell receptor beta chains from one sample, sequenced in a study of cytomegalovirus exposure and HLA in healthy donors. The assay was immunoSEQ multiplex PCR, and TCRdb's table has in-frame clones only and misses some. There are roughly 77,000 clones in the sample; 10% occur only once, and roughly a quarter lies in the top ten. Material: PBMCs. Receptors originate from a man between 60 and 75 years old in good health and CMV-seropositive. The CDR3 runs from the conserved cysteine through the conserved F or W.

v_gene: TRBV4-1; j_gene: TRBJ2-3; CDR3aa: CASSQTGSTDTQYF
v_gene: TRBV7-3; j_gene: TRBJ2-3; CDR3aa: CASSLGGAHSSYYTDTQYF
v_gene: TRBV30; j_gene: TRBJ1-2; CDR3aa: CAWSGINYGYTF
v_gene: TRBV7-9; j_gene: TRBJ2-5; CDR3aa: CASSLGGRAEETQYF
v_gene: TRBV7-9; j_gene: TRBJ2-2; CDR3aa: CASSPGQGAAGELFF
v_gene: TRBV7-2; j_gene: TRBJ2-3; CDR3aa: CASSLTSGSTDTQYF
v_gene: TRBV28; j_gene: TRBJ2-2; CDR3aa: CASSLPSGRTETGELFF
v_gene: TRBV7-9; j_gene: TRBJ2-7; CDR3aa: CASSPGQGAYEQYF
v_gene: TRBV5-6; j_gene: TRBJ1-1; CDR3aa: CASSFTGGTEAFF
v_gene: TRBV2; j_gene: TRBJ2-7; CDR3aa: CPQLGASRDEQYF
v_gene: TRBV28; j_gene: TRBJ1-2; CDR3aa: CASTGSHYGYTF
v_gene: TRBV15; j_gene: TRBJ2-1; CDR3aa: CATSQGLAGGYNEQFF
v_gene: TRBV10-3; j_gene: TRBJ2-3; CDR3aa: CAISDGGGNTDTQYF
v_gene: TRBV2; j_gene: TRBJ2-1; CDR3aa: CASTRSYNEQFF
v_gene: TRBV7-2; j_gene: TRBJ1-5; CDR3aa: CASSLVHGQPQHF
v_gene: TRBV6-1; j_gene: TRBJ2-7; CDR3aa: CASSEGGNPSYEQYF
v_gene: TRBV30; j_gene: TRBJ2-1; CDR3aa: CAWSVRQGAGNEQFF
v_gene: TRBV29-1; j_gene: TRBJ2-3; CDR3aa: CSVEDQKAIASTDTQYF
v_gene: TRBV11-3; j_gene: TRBJ2-1; CDR3aa: CASSLVSGQGAEQFF
v_gene: TRBV25-1; j_gene: TRBJ1-4; CDR3aa: CASSEGQGRAEKLFF
v_gene: TRBV28; j_gene: TRBJ2-5; CDR3aa: CASSNERGGAQETQYF
v_gene: TRBV7-2; j_gene: TRBJ1-3; CDR3aa: CASSLTTGGPSGNTIYF
v_gene: TRBV2; j_gene: TRBJ2-3; CDR3aa: CASSESADTQYF
v_gene: TRBV7-8; j_gene: TRBJ1-5; CDR3aa: CASSLEASNQPQHF
v_gene: TRBV9; j_gene: TRBJ2-1; CDR3aa: CASSVADSSYNEQFF
v_gene: TRBV6-1; j_gene: TRBJ1-1; CDR3aa: CASRDEWATEAFF
v_gene: TRBV28; j_gene: TRBJ2-5; CDR3aa: CASSPTGGADQETQYF
v_gene: TRBV7-9; j_gene: TRBJ2-1; CDR3aa: CASSSGRNEQFF
v_gene: TRBV25-1; j_gene: TRBJ2-1; CDR3aa: CASSTRPLQNEQFF
v_gene: TRBV2; j_gene: TRBJ1-5; CDR3aa: CASNKYSNQPQHF
v_gene: TRBV6-6; j_gene: TRBJ1-1; CDR3aa: CASRAPGQGNTEAFF
v_gene: TRBV5-1; j_gene: TRBJ2-2; CDR3aa: CASSFGSWSTGELFF
v_gene: TRBV5-1; j_gene: TRBJ2-1; CDR3aa: CASSLAASSGRQYNEQFF
v_gene: TRBV3-1/TRBV3-2; j_gene: TRBJ1-2; CDR3aa: CASRGYTF